This T cell receptor beta chain originates from a study of Graves' ophthalmopathy and Graves' hyperthyroidism. Overall study context: Upon initial diagnosis and before any treatment, peripheral blood was collected.

Germline V gives CDR1 SQVTM, CDR2 ANQGSEA. Deletions cut 4 bases from V and 5 bases from J, with 14 bases between. This CDR3 spans 13 amino acids. Study-level findings and limits: Among expanded thyroid clonotypes above 0.001 frequency, most also occurred in blood. The model's prediction of ophthalmopathy progression had approximately 68% sensitivity and 72% to 85% specificity.

The authors amplified TCR beta CDR3 regions, and they did so from RNA transcripts for repertoire sequencing. Second-round multiplex PCR followed a first-round RT-PCR using HTBI primers. TCRdb recomputed calls from the multiplex PCR reads with MiXCR, one row per CDR3 protein. Here the sample spans about 700,000 distinct CDR3 sequences, about 38% being singletons. In regard to this clonotype: Its antigen is not identified.

The chain recombines TRBV29-1 with TRBJ2-5, with no clear D. This TCR came from an adult man with Graves' ophthalmopathy. Input material: peripheral blood. CDR3 bases: TGCAGCGTTGGTTTTCAGGTCGGGGAGACCCAGTACTTC. Its protein product is CSVGFQVGETQYF.